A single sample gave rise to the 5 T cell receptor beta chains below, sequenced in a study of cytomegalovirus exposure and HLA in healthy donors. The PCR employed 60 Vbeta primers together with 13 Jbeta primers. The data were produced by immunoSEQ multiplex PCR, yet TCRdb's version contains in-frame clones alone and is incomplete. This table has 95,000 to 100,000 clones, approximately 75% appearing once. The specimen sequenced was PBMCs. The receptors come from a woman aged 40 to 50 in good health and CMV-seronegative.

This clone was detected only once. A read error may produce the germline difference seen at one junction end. As DNA, the CDR3 is TGTGCCAGCTCACCGAACAATTTAGGGGGCCGCTTC. Encoded protein: CASSPNNLGGRF. The J gene is TRBJ1-2, the V gene TRBV18, with 7 bases fitting TRBD1. Germline V lookup: CDR1 KGHSH, CDR2 LQKENI. The CDR3 runs to 12 residues.

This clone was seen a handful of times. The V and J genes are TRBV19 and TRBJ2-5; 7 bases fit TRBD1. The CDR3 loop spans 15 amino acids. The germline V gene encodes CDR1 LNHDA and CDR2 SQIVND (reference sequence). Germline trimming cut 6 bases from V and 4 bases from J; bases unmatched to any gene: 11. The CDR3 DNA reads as TGTGCCAGTAGCCCAGGGGACAGTAGGGGAGAGACCCAGTACTTC. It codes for CASSPGDSRGETQYF.

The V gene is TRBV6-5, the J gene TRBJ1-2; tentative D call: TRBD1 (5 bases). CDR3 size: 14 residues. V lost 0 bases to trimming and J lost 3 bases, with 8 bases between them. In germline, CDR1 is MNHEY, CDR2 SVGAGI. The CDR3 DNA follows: TGTGCCAGCAGTTACTCCGGGGGAGACTATGGCTACACCTTC. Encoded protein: CASSYSGGDYGYTF.

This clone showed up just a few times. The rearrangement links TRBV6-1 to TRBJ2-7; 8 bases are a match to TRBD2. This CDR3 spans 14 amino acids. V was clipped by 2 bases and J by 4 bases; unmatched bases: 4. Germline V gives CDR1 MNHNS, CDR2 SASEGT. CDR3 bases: TGTGCCAGCAGTGAAATTCCGGGAGGGTACGAGCAGTACTTC. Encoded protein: CASSEIPGGYEQYF.

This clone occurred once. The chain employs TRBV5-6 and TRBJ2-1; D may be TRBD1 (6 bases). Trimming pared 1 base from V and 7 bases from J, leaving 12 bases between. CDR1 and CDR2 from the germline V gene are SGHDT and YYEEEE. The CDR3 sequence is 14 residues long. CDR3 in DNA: TGTGCCAGCAGCTTGCTCACAGGGATGAATGAGCAGTTCTTC. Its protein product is CASSLLTGMNEQFF. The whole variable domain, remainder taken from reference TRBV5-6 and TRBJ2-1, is DAGVTQSPTHLIKTRGQQVTLRCSPKSGHDTVSWYQQALGQGPQFIFQYYEEEERQRGNFPDRFSGHQFPNYSSELNVNALLLGDSALYLCASSLLTGMNEQFFGPGTRLTVL.